Below are 23 T cell receptor beta chains sequenced from a single sample in a study of cytomegalovirus exposure and HLA in healthy donors. In the PCR, 60 Vbeta and 13 Jbeta primers were used. TCRdb's table, derived via immunoSEQ multiplex PCR, lists solely in-frame clones and lacks some. The sample lists some 120,000 clones, approximately 10% occurring once. The sample consisted of PBMCs. The receptor set was obtained from a young woman in good health and CMV-seropositive.

A few counts support this clone. V and J are TRBV30 and TRBJ2-5, with a weak D call TRBD2 (6 bases). The CDR3 is made up of 13 amino acids. Germline V lookup: CDR1 GTSNPN, CDR2 SVGIG (reference sequence). The ends were cut back, 1 base at V and 11 bases at J, with 17 bases in the middle. The CDR3 is CAWSAVGLGEQYF. CDR3 sequence (DNA): TGTGCCTGGAGTGCGGTGGGACTTGGGGAGCAGTACTTC.

This clone was detected only a few times. This chain joins TRBV28 and TRBJ2-7; TRBD2 aligns across 7 bases. Germline CDR1 MDHEN, CDR2 SYDVKM. After removal of 6 bases from V and 4 bases from J, the junction contained 9 bases not matched to a gene. CDR3 size: 14 residues. The CDR3 spells CASSLIGGRYEQYF. The DNA for the CDR3 is TGTGCCAGCAGCCTTATCGGGGGGAGATACGAGCAGTACTTC.

The gene calls are TRBV14 and TRBJ1-1; D call uncertain. CDR3 length: 15 residues. V shed 4 bases and J shed 3 bases, with 15 bases lying between them. Germline lookup yields CDR1 SGHDN and CDR2 FVKESK. CDR3 region: CASSPKAGPDTEAFF. DNA for the CDR3: TGTGCCAGCAGCCCGAAGGCGGGTCCCGACACTGAAGCTTTCTTT.

This chain connects TRBV29-1 to TRBJ2-7; 8 positions agree with TRBD1. The junction had 12 bases not matched to a gene; V was cut back by 3 bases and J by 5 bases. CDR1 is SQVTM and CDR2 is ANQGSEA in the germline V gene. This CDR3 comprises 15 residues. The CDR3 reads CSVETGESSPHEQYF. In DNA form, the CDR3 reads TGCAGCGTTGAGACAGGGGAGTCCTCCCCACACGAGCAGTACTTC.

The chain has TRBV27 and TRBJ2-1; 7 nucleotides align to TRBD2. The germline V gene encodes CDR1 MNHEY and CDR2 SMNVEV (reference sequence). CDR3 length equals 15 residues. The V segment lost 3 bases and the J segment 1 base; nucleotides outside the gene matches: 3. The CDR3 loop reads CASSFGGTSYNEQFF. For the CDR3, the DNA is TGTGCCAGCAGTTTCGGGGGGACTTCCTACAATGAGCAGTTCTTC.

In this sample, this clone turned up a few times. The V call is TRBV5-6, the J call TRBJ1-5; 7 nucleotides line up with TRBD1. This CDR3 has 15 residues. Germline V gives CDR1 SGHDT, CDR2 YYEEEE. J gave up 0 bases and V 6 bases, and 6 bases lay outside the gene matches. The CDR3 DNA is TGTGCCAGCACAAAACAGGGGCCTAGCAATCAGCCCCAGCATTTT. Residues: CASTKQGPSNQPQHF.

This chain connects TRBV30 to TRBJ2-1; 8 positions match TRBD2. The ends lost 3 bases at V and 0 bases at J; junction bases unmatched: 4. CDR3 size: 15 residues. In germline, CDR1 is GTSNPN, CDR2 SVGIG (reference sequence). The CDR3: CAWSTSGSSYNEQFF. The CDR3 coding sequence is TGTGCCTGGAGCACGAGCGGGAGCTCCTACAATGAGCAGTTCTTC.

This clone was observed a few times. Other DNA sequences in this specimen translate into the identical CDR3. V is TRBV19 and J is TRBJ2-3; possible D gene TRBD1, 6 bases. The germline V and J ends were trimmed by 3 bases and 3 bases, with 10 bases remaining between them. The CDR3 extends over 14 amino acids. Germline V gene sequence: CDR1 LNHDA, CDR2 SQIVND (reference sequence). The CDR3 DNA is TGTGCCAGTAGTATTGGGGGCGGTACAGATACGCAGTATTTT. Amino acid sequence: CASSIGGGTDTQYF.

V usage is TRBV5-1 and J usage is TRBJ1-1, with D maybe TRBD1 (5 bases). Germline assignment: CDR1 SGHRS and CDR2 YFSETQ. The CDR3 length is 13 residues. The V and J ends lost 7 bases and 4 bases respectively, with 14 bases between them. CDR3 DNA sequence: TGCGCCAGCTACAGGACGTGGGGCACTGAAGCTTTCTTT. Protein sequence: CASYRTWGTEAFF.

This clone was observed a few times. The V and J genes are TRBV11-2 and TRBJ1-1; D is perhaps TRBD1 (5 bases). Per germline, CDR1 SGHAT and CDR2 FQNNGV. Trimming pared 0 bases from V and 3 bases from J, leaving 8 bases between. The length of the CDR3 is 14 residues. CDR3 sequence reads: CASSLDSGYTEAFF. The CDR3 DNA is TGTGCCAGCAGCTTAGATTCAGGGTACACTGAAGCTTTCTTT. The variable domain in full, completed from reference TRBV11-2 and TRBJ1-1, reads EAGVAQSPRYKIIEKRQSVAFWCNPISGHATLYWYQQILGQGPKLLIQFQNNGVVDDSQLPKDRFSAERLKGVDSTLKIQPAKLEDSAVYLCASSLDSGYTEAFFGQGTRLTVV.

The chain has TRBV5-4 and TRBJ1-1; 7 bases agree with TRBD1. V was clipped by 6 bases and J by 7 bases; unmatched bases: 15. The length of the CDR3 is 15 residues. Germline V gene sequence: CDR1 SGHNT, CDR2 YYREEE (reference sequence). The CDR3: CASTPKPGTAFEAFF. CDR3 coding DNA: TGTGCCAGCACCCCGAAGCCCGGGACAGCTTTTGAAGCTTTCTTT.

This clone has only a few counts. This rearrangement joins TRBV30 to TRBJ1-2; possible D gene TRBD1, 5 bases. CDR1 is GTSNPN, CDR2 SVGIG, per germline (reference sequence). The CDR3 runs to 12 residues. The V end was cut by 0 bases, the J end by 10 bases, with 12 bases between. CDR3 DNA sequence: TGTGCCTGGAGTGTAACCATTGGGGCCTACACCTTC. Encoded protein: CAWSVTIGAYTF. Filled out from reference TRBV30 and TRBJ1-2, the complete variable domain reads SQTIHQWPATLVQPVGSPLSLECTVEGTSNPNLYWYRQAAGRGLQLLFYSVGIGQISSEVPQNLSASRPQDRQFILSSKKLLLSDSGFYLCAWSVTIGAYTFGSGTRLTVV.

This clone turned up a few times. V gene TRBV5-1 combines with J gene TRBJ2-2, with a weak D call TRBD1 (5 bases). Germline-derived CDR1 and CDR2 are SGHRS and YFSETQ. V lost 3 bases, J lost 6 bases, and 12 bases lay in between. The CDR3 sequence is 14 residues long. DNA for the CDR3: TGCGCCAGCAGCTGGGAAAGGGGCTCCGGGGAGCTGTTTTTT. Residues: CASSWERGSGELFF.

The chain employs TRBV18 and TRBJ1-4, with 7 bases aligning to TRBD1. The V gene end was trimmed by 4 bases and the J gene end by 6 bases; junction bases not matched to a gene: 2. The germline V gene has CDR1 KGHSH and CDR2 LQKENI. The CDR3 is 13 residues long. The CDR3 DNA reads TGTGCCAGCTCACAGGGGGCAGATGAAAAACTGTTTTTT. The encoded protein is CASSQGADEKLFF.

In its sample, this clone was seen a few times. This chain uses TRBV27 with TRBJ2-6; no reliable D call. Trimming removed 6 bases from V and 0 bases from J, with 9 bases in between. The CDR3 length is 15 residues. Per the germline V gene, CDR1 is MNHEY and CDR2 is SMNVEV (reference sequence). The CDR3, as DNA: TGTGCCAGCAGCCCGTCGGTCTCTGGGGCCAACGTCCTGACTTTC. Protein sequence: CASSPSVSGANVLTF.

This rearrangement joins TRBV15 to TRBJ2-3; TRBD2 matches at 8 bases. V was clipped by 1 base and J by 4 bases; unmatched bases: 4. Germline V gives CDR1 LNHNV, CDR2 YYDKDF (reference sequence). The CDR3 is 15 amino acids. The CDR3 bases are TGTGCCACCAGCAGAGCGGGAGGGCCCCCAGATACGCAGTATTTT. Its translation is CATSRAGGPPDTQYF.

In this sample, this clone turned up a few times. V and J are TRBV6-6 and TRBJ1-2; D is unresolved. CDR1 is MNHNY, CDR2 SVGAGI, per germline (reference sequence). This CDR3 contains 11 residues. V lost 6 bases and J lost 7, with 9 bases in between. CDR3 in DNA: TGTGCCAGCAGCGCACTGGTTGGCTACACCTTC. Protein: CASSALVGYTF.

This clone was counted only a few times. The chain is built from TRBV11-2 and TRBJ2-7; 8 nucleotides match TRBD2. The ends lost 7 bases at V and 2 bases at J; junction bases unmatched: 7. Germline CDR1 SGHAT, CDR2 FQNNGV. The CDR3 spans 14 residues. This chain's CDR3 is CASTYSGGAYEQYF. The DNA of the CDR3 is TGTGCCAGCACCTACTCGGGGGGGGCCTACGAGCAGTACTTC.

The chain couples TRBV5-4 to TRBJ2-2; TRBD2 matches at 7 bases. V was pared by 3 bases and J by 6 bases, with 14 bases of the junction left unmatched. Germline V gene sequence: CDR1 SGHNT, CDR2 YYREEE (reference sequence). This CDR3 is 17 amino acids long. The CDR3 is CASSSKREARGSGELFF. DNA for the CDR3: TGTGCCAGCAGCTCAAAACGGGAGGCCCGGGGGTCCGGGGAGCTGTTTTTT. Drawing the rest from reference TRBV5-4 and TRBJ2-2, the complete variable domain is ETGVTQSPTHLIKTRGQQVTLRCSSQSGHNTVSWYQQALGQGPQFIFQYYREEENGRGNFPPRFSGLQFPNYSSELNVNALELDDSALYLCASSSKREARGSGELFFGEGSRLTVL.

V gene TRBV11-2 combines with J gene TRBJ1-2; D perhaps matches TRBD1 (5 bases). From germline, CDR1 is SGHAT and CDR2 FQNNGV. CDR3 length equals 15 residues. Trimming stripped 3 bases from V and 8 bases from J, with 19 bases between. The CDR3 coding sequence is TGTGCCAGCAGCTTCGAAGACAGAAGGACTACGGGCTACACCTTC. As protein: CASSFEDRRTTGYTF.

The chain combines TRBV10-2 with TRBJ2-1, with 8 bases identical to TRBD2. The CDR3 contains 14 residues. The junction had 7 bases not matched to a gene; V was cut back by 6 bases and J by 6 bases. CDR1 is WSHSY, CDR2 SAAADI, per germline. The DNA for the CDR3 is TGCGCCAGCAGAAGCGGGAGTTTCCCCAATGAGCAGTTCTTC. Its protein is CASRSGSFPNEQFF.

The chain combines TRBV10-3 with TRBJ2-1; 10 bases fit TRBD2. CDR3 size: 15 residues. Germline CDR1 reads ENHRY; CDR2 reads SYGVKD. V trimming: 0 bases; J trimming: 7 bases; junction bases outside the gene matches: 3. DNA of the CDR3: TGTGCCATCAGTGAGTCGAGGACTAGCGGAAATGAGCAGTTCTTC. Translating it yields CAISESRTSGNEQFF.

In this sample, this clone turned up a few times. The V call is TRBV5-1, the J call TRBJ2-1, with D tentatively TRBD2 (6 bases). Trimming took 0 bases from V and 2 from J, leaving 12 bases between them. Germline V gene sequence: CDR1 SGHRS, CDR2 YFSETQ. CDR3 length equals 16 residues. Here the CDR3 reads CASSLAGSGAYNEQFF. The CDR3 DNA sequence: TGCGCCAGCAGCTTGGCCGGGTCGGGGGCCTACAATGAGCAGTTCTTC.